Shown below are 10 T cell receptor beta chains from a single sample sequenced in a study of T cell changes during pregnancy in multiple sclerosis. The protocol was immunoSEQ multiplex PCR, while the TCRdb copy is restricted to in-frame clones and leaves out a portion. The sample consists of roughly 70,000 clones, over 80% of them appearing once. Sequenced material: peripheral blood, taken before pregnancy. The source is a female donor with multiple sclerosis, enrolled in a pregnancy study.

V gene TRBV1 combines with J gene TRBJ2-7; the DNA was not used to check the table's D call, TRBD2. TRBV1 is an annotated pseudogene. CDR3 length: 16 residues. The CDR3 DNA sequence: TGCACCAGCAGCCTCGGGACTAGCGATCTCTCCTACGAGCAGTACTTC. It codes for CTSSLGTSDLSYEQYF.

This chain connects TRBV7-9 to TRBJ1-5; 7 bases map to TRBD1. Germline loops: CDR1 SEHNR, CDR2 FQNEAQ (reference sequence). Trimming removed 5 bases from V and 0 bases from J; junction bases left unmatched: 13. This CDR3 is built from 18 residues. The CDR3 DNA follows: TGTGCCAGCAGCGCTGCCCGACCGGGACAGTTTAGCAATCAGCCCCAGCATTTT. Protein: CASSAARPGQFSNQPQHF.

The DNA of the CDR3 is TGTGCCAGCAGCCCCGGAGGACTAATCGAAAGGGATGAGCAGTTCTTC. Residues: CASSPGGLIERDEQFF. This chain links TRBV11-3 with TRBJ2-1; D perhaps matches TRBD2 (6 bases). CDR3 length equals 16 residues. Trimming left V 5 bases short and J 8 bases short, with 22 bases between. Germline V lookup: CDR1 SGHNT, CDR2 YENEEA. The full variable domain, in which reference TRBV11-3 and TRBJ2-1 provide the parts outside the CDR3, is EAGVVQSPRYKIIEKKQPVAFWCNPISGHNTLYWYLQNLGQGPELLIRYENEEAVDDSQLPKDRFSAERLKGVDSTLKIQPAELGDSAVYLCASSPGGLIERDEQFFGPGTRLTVL.

This clone was seen only a few times. This sequence joins TRBV15 and TRBJ2-6, with D possibly being TRBD2 (5 bases). V was pared by 6 bases and J by 0 bases, with 12 bases between. CDR3 length: 16 amino acids. The germline gives CDR1 LNHNV, CDR2 YYDKDF (reference sequence). The CDR3 is CATSQAGNSGANVLTF. CDR3 coding DNA: TGTGCCACCAGTCAGGCCGGGAACTCTGGGGCCAACGTCCTGACTTTC.

This clone was detected once. The rearrangement uses TRBV7-2 and TRBJ2-2; 15 bases are a match to TRBD2. This CDR3 contains 17 residues. With 1 base clipped from V and 7 bases from J, the junction kept 4 bases outside the gene matches. CDR1 is SGHTA, CDR2 FQGNSA, per germline. In DNA, the CDR3 is TGTGCCAGCAGCTTAGTGGGACTAGCGGGAGGAGGCGGGGAGCTGTTTTTT. It codes for CASSLVGLAGGGGELFF. Supplemented by reference TRBV7-2 and TRBJ2-2, the full variable domain reads GAGVSQSPSNKVTEKGKDVELRCDPISGHTALYWYRQSLGQGLEFLIYFQGNSAPDKSGLPSDRFSAERTGGSVSTLTIQRTQQEDSAVYLCASSLVGLAGGGGELFFGEGSRLTVL.

The rearrangement joins TRBV27 to TRBJ2-5; 12 positions agree with TRBD1. The CDR3 totals 16 residues. In germline, CDR1 is MNHEY, CDR2 SMNVEV (reference sequence). V lost 5 bases to trimming and J lost 3 bases; unmatched junction nucleotides: 7. The chain's CDR3 is CASSNRDRGHEETQYF. The DNA for the CDR3 is TGTGCCAGCAGTAACAGGGACAGGGGGCATGAAGAGACCCAGTACTTC.

The genes are TRBV4-3 and TRBJ2-7; maybe TRBD1 (5 bases). CDR1 LGHNA and CDR2 YSLEER come from the germline V gene. Trimming cost V 0 bases and J 6 bases, with 15 bases left between them. This CDR3 region has 15 residues. DNA for the CDR3: TGCGCCAGCAGCCAAGATACAGGCCCGCCGTTCGAGCAGTACTTC. Amino acid sequence: CASSQDTGPPFEQYF.

The chain couples TRBV29-1 to TRBJ2-5; tentatively, D is TRBD1 (5 bases). The germline V and J ends were trimmed by 0 bases and 5 bases, with 10 bases remaining between them. The CDR3 is 13 amino acids. Per the germline V gene, CDR1 is SQVTM and CDR2 is ANQGSEA. The CDR3 sequence: CSVEEGRGETQYF. In DNA, the CDR3 is TGCAGCGTTGAAGAGGGGCGTGGCGAGACCCAGTACTTC.

CDR3: CAISADRGYGYTF. The DNA of the CDR3 is TGTGCCATCAGCGCCGATAGGGGGTATGGCTACACCTTC. The gene calls are TRBV10-3 and TRBJ1-2; TRBD1 might be the D (6 bases). The CDR3 sequence is 13 residues long. Deletions cut 6 bases from V and 5 bases from J, with 13 bases between. In germline, CDR1 is ENHRY, CDR2 SYGVKD.

The chain recombines TRBV6-6 with TRBJ1-2; D might be TRBD1 (5 bases). CDR3 length: 12 amino acids. The germline gives CDR1 MNHNY, CDR2 SVGAGI (reference sequence). With 6 bases removed from V and 8 bases from J, the gap between germline ends came to 13 bases. The CDR3 DNA is TGTGCCAGCAGGGGAGGGGTGAAGGGCTACACCTTC. Translation: CASRGGVKGYTF.